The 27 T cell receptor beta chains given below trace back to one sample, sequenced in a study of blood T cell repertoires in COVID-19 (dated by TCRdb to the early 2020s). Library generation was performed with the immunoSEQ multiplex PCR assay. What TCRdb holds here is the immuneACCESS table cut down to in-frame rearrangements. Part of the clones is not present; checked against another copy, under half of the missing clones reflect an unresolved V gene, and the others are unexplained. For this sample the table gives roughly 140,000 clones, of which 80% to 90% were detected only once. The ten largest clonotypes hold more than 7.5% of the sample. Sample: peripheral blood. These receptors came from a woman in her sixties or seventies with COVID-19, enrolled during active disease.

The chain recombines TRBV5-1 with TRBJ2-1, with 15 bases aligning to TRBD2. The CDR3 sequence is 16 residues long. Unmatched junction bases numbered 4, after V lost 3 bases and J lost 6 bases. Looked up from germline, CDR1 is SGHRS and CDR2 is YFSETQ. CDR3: CASSYRTSGRANEQFF. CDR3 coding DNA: TGCGCCAGCAGCTACCGGACTAGCGGGAGGGCCAATGAGCAGTTCTTC. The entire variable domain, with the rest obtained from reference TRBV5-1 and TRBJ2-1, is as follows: KAGVTQTPRYLIKTRGQQVTLSCSPISGHRSVSWYQQTPGQGLQFLFEYFSETQRNKGNFPGRFSGRQFSNSRSEMNVSTLELGDSALYLCASSYRTSGRANEQFFGPGTRLTVL.

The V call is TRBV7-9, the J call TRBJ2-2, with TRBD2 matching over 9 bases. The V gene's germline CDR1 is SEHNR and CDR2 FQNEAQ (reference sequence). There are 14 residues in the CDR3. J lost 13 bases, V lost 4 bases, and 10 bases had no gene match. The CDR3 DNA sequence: TGTGCCAGCAGCTCAACTAGCGGGCAGTTAGGGCTGTTTTTT. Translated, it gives CASSSTSGQLGLFF.

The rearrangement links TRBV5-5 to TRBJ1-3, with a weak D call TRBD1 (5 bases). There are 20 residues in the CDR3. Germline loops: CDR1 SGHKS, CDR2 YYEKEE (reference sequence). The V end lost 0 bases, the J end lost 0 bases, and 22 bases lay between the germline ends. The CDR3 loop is CASSLANGRATIISGNTIYF. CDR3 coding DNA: TGTGCCAGCAGCTTGGCCAATGGCAGGGCTACTATCATCTCTGGAAACACCATATATTTT. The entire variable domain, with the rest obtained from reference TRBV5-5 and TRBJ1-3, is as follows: DAGVTQSPTHLIKTRGQQVTLRCSPISGHKSVSWYQQVLGQGPQFIFQYYEKEERGRGNFPDRFSARQFPNYSSELNVNALLLGDSALYLCASSLANGRATIISGNTIYFGEGSWLTVV.

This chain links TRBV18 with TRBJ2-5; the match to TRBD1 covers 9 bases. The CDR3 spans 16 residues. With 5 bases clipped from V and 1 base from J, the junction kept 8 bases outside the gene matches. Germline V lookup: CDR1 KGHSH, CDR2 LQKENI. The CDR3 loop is CASSYSKGQGQETQYF. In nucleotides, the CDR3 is TGTGCCAGCTCATATAGTAAGGGACAGGGCCAAGAGACCCAGTACTTC. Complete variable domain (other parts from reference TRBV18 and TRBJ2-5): NAGVMQNPRHLVRRRGQEARLRCSPMKGHSHVYWYRQLPEEGLKFMVYLQKENIIDESGMPKERFSAEFPKEGPSILRIQQVVRGDSAAYFCASSYSKGQGQETQYFGPGTRLLVL.

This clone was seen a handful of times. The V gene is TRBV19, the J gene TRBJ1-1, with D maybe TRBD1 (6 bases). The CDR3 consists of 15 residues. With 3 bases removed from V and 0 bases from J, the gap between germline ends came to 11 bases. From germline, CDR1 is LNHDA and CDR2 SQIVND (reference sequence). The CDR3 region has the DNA TGTGCCAGTAGTATTGGTCAGGGGTTGAACACTGAAGCTTTCTTT. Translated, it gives CASSIGQGLNTEAFF.

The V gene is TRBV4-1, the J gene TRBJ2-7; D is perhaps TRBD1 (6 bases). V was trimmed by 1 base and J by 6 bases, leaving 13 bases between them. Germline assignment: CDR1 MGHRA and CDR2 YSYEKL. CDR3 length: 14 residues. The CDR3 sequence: CASSQVGAQIEQYF. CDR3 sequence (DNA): TGCGCCAGCAGCCAAGTGGGGGCGCAAATCGAGCAGTACTTC.

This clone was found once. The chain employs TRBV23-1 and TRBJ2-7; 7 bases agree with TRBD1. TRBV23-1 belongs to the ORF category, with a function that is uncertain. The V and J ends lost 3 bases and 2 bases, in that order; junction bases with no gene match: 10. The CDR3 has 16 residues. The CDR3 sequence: CASSHFIGDSPYEQYF. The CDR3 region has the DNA TGCGCCAGCAGTCATTTCATCGGGGACAGTCCCTACGAGCAGTACTTC.

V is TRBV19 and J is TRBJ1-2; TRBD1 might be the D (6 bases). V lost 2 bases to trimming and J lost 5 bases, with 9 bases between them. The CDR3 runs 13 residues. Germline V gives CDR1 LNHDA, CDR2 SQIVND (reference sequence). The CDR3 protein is CASSITGPYGYTF. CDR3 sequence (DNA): TGTGCCAGTAGTATAACAGGGCCTTATGGCTACACCTTC. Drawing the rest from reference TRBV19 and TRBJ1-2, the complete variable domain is DGGITQSPKYLFRKEGQNVTLSCEQNLNHDAMYWYRQDPGQGLRLIYYSQIVNDFQKGDIAEGYSVSREKKESFPLTVTSAQKNPTAFYLCASSITGPYGYTFGSGTRLTVV.

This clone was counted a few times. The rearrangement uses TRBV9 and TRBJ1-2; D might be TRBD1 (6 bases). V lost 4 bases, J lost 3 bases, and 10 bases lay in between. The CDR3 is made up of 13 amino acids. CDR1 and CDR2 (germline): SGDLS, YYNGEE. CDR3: CASSIQGDYGYTF. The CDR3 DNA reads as TGTGCCAGCAGCATACAGGGAGACTATGGCTACACCTTC.

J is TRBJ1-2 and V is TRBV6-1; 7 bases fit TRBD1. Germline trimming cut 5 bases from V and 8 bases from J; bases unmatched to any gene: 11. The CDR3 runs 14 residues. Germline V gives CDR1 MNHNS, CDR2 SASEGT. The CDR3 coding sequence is TGTGCCAGCAGTTCCCGGACAGGATCTGGGGGCTACACCTTC. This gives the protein CASSSRTGSGGYTF.

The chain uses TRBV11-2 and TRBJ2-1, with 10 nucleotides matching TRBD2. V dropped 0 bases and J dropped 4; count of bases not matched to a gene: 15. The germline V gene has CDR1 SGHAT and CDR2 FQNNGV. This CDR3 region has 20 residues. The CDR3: CASSLEPPALTSGKYNEQFF. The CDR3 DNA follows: TGTGCCAGCAGCTTAGAACCCCCGGCACTTACTAGCGGGAAGTACAATGAGCAGTTCTTC.

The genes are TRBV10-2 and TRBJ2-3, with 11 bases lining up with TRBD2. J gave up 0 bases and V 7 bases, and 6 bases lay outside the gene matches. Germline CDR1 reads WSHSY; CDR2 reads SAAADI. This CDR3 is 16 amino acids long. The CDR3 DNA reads TGCGCCAGCACTAGGGGACTAGCGGTTAGCACAGATACGCAGTATTTT. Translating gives CASTRGLAVSTDTQYF.

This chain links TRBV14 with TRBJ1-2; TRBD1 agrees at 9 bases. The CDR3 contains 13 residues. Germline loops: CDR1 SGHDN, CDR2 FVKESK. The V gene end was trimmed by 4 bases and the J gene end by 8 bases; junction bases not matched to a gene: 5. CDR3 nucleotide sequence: TGTGCCAGCAGCCCAGGGACAGGGTGGGGCTACACCTTC. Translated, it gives CASSPGTGWGYTF.

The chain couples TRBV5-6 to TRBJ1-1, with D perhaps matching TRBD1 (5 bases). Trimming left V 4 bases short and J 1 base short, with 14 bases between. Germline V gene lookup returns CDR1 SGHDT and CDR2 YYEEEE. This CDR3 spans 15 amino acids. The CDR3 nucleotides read TGTGCCAGCAGCCAAACGGGACTCCCGAACACTGAAGCTTTCTTT. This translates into CASSQTGLPNTEAFF.

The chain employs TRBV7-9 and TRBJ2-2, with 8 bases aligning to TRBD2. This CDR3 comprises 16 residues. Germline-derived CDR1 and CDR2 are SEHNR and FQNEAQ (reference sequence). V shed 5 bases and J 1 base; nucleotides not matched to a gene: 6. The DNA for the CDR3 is TGTGCCAGCAGCACCGGACTAGCTTTGAACACCGGGGAGCTGTTTTTT. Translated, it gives CASSTGLALNTGELFF.

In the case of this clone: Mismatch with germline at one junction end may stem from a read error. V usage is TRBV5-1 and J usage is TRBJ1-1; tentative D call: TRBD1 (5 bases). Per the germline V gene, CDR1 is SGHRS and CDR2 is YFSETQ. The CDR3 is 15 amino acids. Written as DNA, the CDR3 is TGCGCCAGCAGATTGGGAGCGGGGGTTGGCACTGAAGCTTTCTTT. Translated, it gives CASRLGAGVGTEAFF.

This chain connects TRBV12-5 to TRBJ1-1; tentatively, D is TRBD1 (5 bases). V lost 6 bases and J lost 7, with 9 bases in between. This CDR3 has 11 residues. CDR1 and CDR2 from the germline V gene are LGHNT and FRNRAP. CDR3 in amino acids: CASGRQIEAFF. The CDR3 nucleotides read TGTGCTAGTGGGAGACAGATTGAAGCTTTCTTT.

CDR3 bases: TGTGCCAGCTCACCACGCTACGGGGGGGCCTCAGATACGCAGTATTTT. Translated: CASSPRYGGASDTQYF. The chain couples TRBV18 to TRBJ2-3, with 8 bases that match TRBD2. Trimming cost V 1 base and J 4 bases; bases outside gene matches: 7. Germline values: CDR1 KGHSH, CDR2 LQKENI. This CDR3 has 16 residues.

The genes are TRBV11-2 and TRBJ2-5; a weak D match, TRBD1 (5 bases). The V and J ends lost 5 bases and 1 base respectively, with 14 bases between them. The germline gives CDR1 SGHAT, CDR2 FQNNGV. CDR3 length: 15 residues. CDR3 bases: TGTGCCAGCAGCCAGGCTGACAGAACCCAAGAGACCCAGTACTTC. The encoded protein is CASSQADRTQETQYF.

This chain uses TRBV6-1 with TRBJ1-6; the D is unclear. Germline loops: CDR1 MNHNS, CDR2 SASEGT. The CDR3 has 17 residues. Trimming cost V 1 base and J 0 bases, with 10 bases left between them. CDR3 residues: CASSEEMGSSYNSPLHF. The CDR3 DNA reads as TGTGCCAGCAGTGAAGAGATGGGGAGCTCCTATAATTCACCCCTCCACTTT.

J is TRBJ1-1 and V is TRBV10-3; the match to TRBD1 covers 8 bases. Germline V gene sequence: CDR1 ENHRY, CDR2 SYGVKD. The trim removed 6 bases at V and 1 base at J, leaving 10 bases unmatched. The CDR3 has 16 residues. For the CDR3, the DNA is TGTGCCATCAGCCCCAGAGCCACAGGGGGGAACACTGAAGCTTTCTTT. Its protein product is CAISPRATGGNTEAFF.

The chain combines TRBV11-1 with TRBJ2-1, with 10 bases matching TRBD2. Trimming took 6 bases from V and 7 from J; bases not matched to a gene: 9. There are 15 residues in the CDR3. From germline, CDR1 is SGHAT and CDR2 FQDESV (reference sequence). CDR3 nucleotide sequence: TGTGCCAGCAGTCCTTTACTAGCGGGGATGAATGAGCAGTTCTTC. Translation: CASSPLLAGMNEQFF.

CDR3 nucleotide sequence: TGTGCCAGCAGCTTGCGCAATGAGCAGTTCTTC. Translation gives CASSLRNEQFF. The V gene is TRBV5-4, the J gene TRBJ2-1; D is unresolved. V lost 1 base to trimming and J lost 6 bases, with 2 bases between them. This CDR3 comprises 11 residues. Germline V gene lookup returns CDR1 SGHNT and CDR2 YYREEE (reference sequence).

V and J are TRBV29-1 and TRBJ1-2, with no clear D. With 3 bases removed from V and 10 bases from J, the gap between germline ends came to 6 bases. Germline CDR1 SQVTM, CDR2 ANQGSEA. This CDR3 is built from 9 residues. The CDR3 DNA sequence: TGCAGCGTTGAGCGGAACTACACCTTC. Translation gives CSVERNYTF.

The CDR3 protein is CASSLEFRLNTEAFF. CDR3 in DNA: TGTGCCAGCAGCTTAGAGTTCAGGTTAAACACTGAAGCTTTCTTT. The chain links TRBV13 to TRBJ1-1; D gene uncertain. Trimming left V 1 base short and J 2 bases short, with 11 bases between. Germline CDR1 reads PRHDT; CDR2 reads FYEKMQ (reference sequence). The length of the CDR3 is 15 residues.

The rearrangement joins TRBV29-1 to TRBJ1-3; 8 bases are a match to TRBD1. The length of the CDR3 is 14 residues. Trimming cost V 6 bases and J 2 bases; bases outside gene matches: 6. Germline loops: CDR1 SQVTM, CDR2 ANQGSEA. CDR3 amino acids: CSVRGQGTGNTIYF. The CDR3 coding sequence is TGCAGCGTCAGGGGGCAGGGGACTGGAAACACCATATATTTT.

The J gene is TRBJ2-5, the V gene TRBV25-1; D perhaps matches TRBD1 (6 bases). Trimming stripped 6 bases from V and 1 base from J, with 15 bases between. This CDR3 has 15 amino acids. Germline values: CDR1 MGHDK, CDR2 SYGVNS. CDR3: CASSLNGDIQETQYF. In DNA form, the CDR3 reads TGTGCCAGCAGCCTTAATGGGGACATCCAAGAGACCCAGTACTTC.